The clone carrying this TCR beta chain showed up just a few times. Its antigen is unidentified. A much bigger clone sits one base away, suggesting this may be a read error. The CDR3 runs to 13 residues. V lost 4 bases and J lost 5, with 11 bases in between. TCRdb reprocessed the RT-PCR reads via MiXCR and lists one record per CDR3 protein. The sample records 860,000 or so distinct CDR3 sequences, 21% being singletons. This sample was taken from a study of response to subunit inactivated influenza vaccine. General study findings and limits: The authors offered the suggestion that each seasonal influenza vaccination recruits few new T cells.

The genes are TRBV12-3 or TRBV12-4 and TRBJ1-1, with D tentatively TRBD1 (5 bases). The origin of this receptor is a man between 45 and 60 years old who received an inactivated influenza vaccine. Source: PBMCs from blood, taken 5 days after vaccination. The CDR3, as DNA: TGTGCCAGCAGTTACCCCGGGGGAACTGAAGCTTTCTTT. This sequence encodes CASSYPGGTEAFF.